Listed below are T cell receptor beta chains from one sample, sequenced in a study of shared clonotypes between healthy human individuals. TCRdb's table, derived via immunoSEQ multiplex PCR, lists solely in-frame clones and lacks some. Of about 2,200,000 clones in the sample, approximately 94% are singletons; the top ten hold more than 1.5%. The sequenced sample consisted of naive CD8+ T cells from PBMCs. The receptors originated from a man younger than 30 in good health. Some clones in this sample may be carry-over from other donors' samples. CDR3s include the opening cysteine and the closing phenylalanine or tryptophan. A D gene is named only where the DNA matches it firmly. A clone size is listed for some rows: how often the clone was seen (once, few, many), or a class if it is expanded.

clone_size d_call j_call v_call cdr3_nt cdr3_aa
- - TRBJ2-7 TRBV27 TGTGCCAGCAGTTTATCCCCAGGGATAGCCTACGAGCAGTACTTC CASSLSPGIAYEQYF
once TRBD1 TRBJ1-2 TRBV7-9 TGTGCCAGCAGCCTGGGACAGATTTATGGCTACACCTTC CASSLGQIYGYTF
- - TRBJ2-7 TRBV19 TGTGCCAGTAATCAGCGGGCAAACTACGAGCAGTACTTC CASNQRANYEQYF
- - TRBJ1-2 TRBV2 TGTGCCAGCAGTGAATCACCTTATGGCTACACCTTC CASSESPYGYTF
- - TRBJ2-3 TRBV5-1 TGCGCCAGCAGCAAATCAGTGGGGGTGACAGATACGCAGTATTTT CASSKSVGVTDTQYF
- TRBD2 TRBJ2-7 TRBV5-4 TGTGCCAGCAGCTTGGGACTAGCGGGAGAAGGCCACGAGCAGTACTTC CASSLGLAGEGHEQYF
- TRBD1 TRBJ1-2 TRBV28 TGTGCCAGCAGTTTACTTATACAGGGGGATGGCTACACCTTC CASSLLIQGDGYTF
- - TRBJ2-5 TRBV6-6 TGTGCCAGCAGTTACGTGGGGACCCCGCAAGAGACCCAGTACTTC CASSYVGTPQETQYF
few - TRBJ1-1 TRBV7-9 TGTGCCAGCAGCAACCCCGGGGCAGGGAACACTGAAGCTTTCTTT CASSNPGAGNTEAFF
once - TRBJ2-7 TRBV6-5 TGTGCCAGCAGCAAAGACAGAATAGCCTACGAGCAGTACTTC CASSKDRIAYEQYF
- - TRBJ2-7 TRBV27 TGTGCCAGCAGTTTTGGTCGGACCCTCAGCTCCTACGAGCAGTACTTC CASSFGRTLSSYEQYF
- TRBD1 TRBJ1-1 TRBV4-1 TGCGCCAGCAGCTTCCGACAGGGGGCTATGAACACTGAAGCTTTCTTT CASSFRQGAMNTEAFF
- - TRBJ1-2 TRBV27 TGTGCCAGCAGTTTATCGGAGGGCGCTGGCTATGGCTACACCTTC CASSLSEGAGYGYTF
- TRBD2 TRBJ2-2 TRBV28 TGTGCCAGCAGCCCTAGCGGGAGCCACACCGGGGAGCTGTTTTTT CASSPSGSHTGELFF
- - TRBJ1-1 TRBV27 TGTGCCGGGACTTACGGCACTGAAGCTTTCTTT CAGTYGTEAFF
- TRBD2 TRBJ2-7 TRBV27 TGTGCCAGCAGTTTAGGGCGGGAGATTTACGAGCAGTACTTC CASSLGREIYEQYF